This TCR beta chain was documented in a study of blood T cell repertoires in COVID-19. On the study more broadly: Samples of COVID-19 (acute and convalescent) were obtained from the United States, Italy and Spain.

Sequencing used immunoSEQ multiplex PCR; TCRdb keeps in-frame clones, though not all of them. The sample has hundreds of thousands of clones; 80% to 90% are singletons. This CDR3 contains 15 residues. V gave up 1 base and J gave up 0 bases, with 10 bases separating them. Germline-derived CDR1 and CDR2 are SGHNT and YYREEE (reference sequence). Sequencing was done on a sample of peripheral blood. The rearrangement links TRBV5-4 to TRBJ1-1; the D gene is possibly TRBD1 (5 bases). The clonotype originates from an elderly woman with COVID-19, enrolled during active disease. CDR3 coding DNA: TGTGCCAGCAGCTTGCCAGGGTCCTTGAACACTGAAGCTTTCTTT. Translated: CASSLPGSLNTEAFF. The full variable domain, in which reference TRBV5-4 and TRBJ1-1 provide the parts outside the CDR3, is ETGVTQSPTHLIKTRGQQVTLRCSSQSGHNTVSWYQQALGQGPQFIFQYYREEENGRGNFPPRFSGLQFPNYSSELNVNALELDDSALYLCASSLPGSLNTEAFFGQGTRLTVV.